This entry concerns a single T cell receptor (beta chain). Its cognate antigen is unknown. As for time point: newly diagnosed GD, antithyroid drugs for less than 3 months. PBMC-extracted RNA yielded the TCR library. This sample stems from a study of regulatory T cells in long-lasting Graves disease. Study results and limitations: Patients with persistent disease shared some 2,500 public clonotypes, outpacing the roughly 1,000 shared by new patients.

CDR3 length: 15 residues. Germline V lookup: CDR1 SGHTS, CDR2 YDEGEE. V gave up 2 bases and J gave up 3 bases, with 15 bases separating them. Arm-PCR of CDR3 regions and iRepertoire HTBI primers were the basis on which TCR beta libraries were built. TCRdb redid the calling of the multiplex PCR reads with MiXCR, one entry per CDR3 protein. The repertoire holds around 460,000 distinct CDR3 sequences, about 14% seen once, with approximately 19% in the top ten. This sample was also put to use in a study of T cells in Graves' hyperthyroidism and ophthalmopathy. That report notes: Hyperthyroidism in the patients, aged 18 to 65, was newly diagnosed and under 2 months in duration. A model built on 13 V-J features separated ophthalmopathy from stable hyperthyroidism. Model output signaled ophthalmopathy a median roughly six months ahead of onset.

This clonotype originated in a woman in her 50s with Graves disease. The chain employs TRBV5-8 and TRBJ2-7, with D possibly being TRBD1 or TRBD2 (5 bases each). This material consisted of peripheral blood mononuclear cells (PBMCs), taken at new diagnosis, from a patient treated with antithyroid drugs. This chain's CDR3 is CASSFPGRRGYEQYF. The CDR3 bases are TGTGCCAGCAGCTTCCCGGGGCGTAGAGGCTACGAGCAGTACTTC.